The 21 T cell receptor beta chains below were found in one sample sequenced in a study of shared clonotypes between healthy human individuals. Some clones are missing from TCRdb's copy, which holds only in-frame ones; the method was immunoSEQ multiplex PCR. Among under 1,100,000 clones, under 80% were seen once, and the ten largest hold around 1.5%. Source material: memory CD4+ T cells sorted from blood. Subset in this sample: CD45RA-negative fraction. These receptors all stem from a man between 18 and 35 years old in good health.

The chain recombines TRBV7-2 with TRBJ1-1; no clear D. Germline CDR1 is SGHTA and CDR2 is FQGNSA. Deletions cut 4 bases from V and 1 base from J, with 16 bases between. The CDR3 consists of 16 residues. CDR3: CASSSSVVPKNTEAFF. CDR3 coding DNA: TGTGCCAGCAGCTCATCAGTGGTACCCAAGAACACTGAAGCTTTCTTT.

This chain joins TRBV6-1 and TRBJ1-2; D not certain. This CDR3 spans 13 amino acids. The V gene's germline CDR1 is MNHNS and CDR2 SASEGT. The V gene lost 3 bases and the J gene lost 6 bases, with 11 bases spanning the gap. CDR3 loop: CASSDASGNGYTF. DNA for the CDR3: TGTGCCAGCAGTGATGCCTCGGGAAATGGCTACACCTTC.

A word on this clone: Other DNA sequences of this sample code for an identical CDR3. The rearrangement uses TRBV25-1 and TRBJ1-3; D remains unclear. V dropped 3 bases and J dropped 0 bases, with 6 bases sitting between them. CDR1 and CDR2 from the germline V gene are MGHDK and SYGVNS. CDR3 length: 14 amino acids. The DNA of the CDR3 is TGTGCCAGCAGTGAGTCAAGCTCTGGAAACACCATATATTTT. Its translation: CASSESSSGNTIYF.

The chain uses TRBV2 and TRBJ2-7; 7 nucleotides align to TRBD1. Germline loops: CDR1 SNHLY, CDR2 FYNNEI. The CDR3 has 15 amino acids. V was clipped by 4 bases and J by 6 bases; unmatched bases: 12. The CDR3 DNA sequence: TGTGCCAGCAGTGGGGGGACAGCCCTCTTGGGCGAGCAGTACTTC. Translation: CASSGGTALLGEQYF.

This clone has more than one count but fewer than ten. The chain has TRBV7-2 and TRBJ1-1; TRBD1 matches at 7 bases. Trimming took 0 bases from V and 10 from J; bases not matched to a gene: 8. The CDR3 runs 14 residues. Germline V gene data show CDR1 as SGHTA and CDR2 as FQGNSA. CDR3: CASSLAKGQSIAFF. The DNA of the CDR3 is TGTGCCAGCAGCTTAGCGAAGGGACAGAGTATAGCTTTCTTT.

With respect to this clone: Other DNA sequences from this sample encode an identical CDR3 as well. This chain joins TRBV19 and TRBJ1-2; 8 nucleotides agree with TRBD1. Germline V gene sequence: CDR1 LNHDA, CDR2 SQIVND (reference sequence). J gave up 2 bases and V 6 bases, and 5 bases lay outside the gene matches. The CDR3 sequence is 14 residues long. CDR3 amino acids: CASSIGQGNYGYTF. CDR3 DNA: TGTGCCAGTAGCATCGGACAGGGAAACTATGGCTACACCTTC.

This clone has just a few counts. The CDR3 spells CASSSGAHNQPQHF. CDR3 nucleotide sequence: TGTGCCAGCAGTTCAGGGGCTCATAATCAGCCCCAGCATTTT. V is TRBV6-6 and J is TRBJ1-5, with D possibly TRBD1 on 6 matching bases. This CDR3 contains 14 residues. Between the trimmed V and J ends, which lost 4 bases and 4 bases, there was a span of 11 bases. CDR1 and CDR2 (germline): MNHNY, SVGAGI (reference sequence).

This rearrangement joins TRBV5-1 to TRBJ2-2, with D unclear. From germline, CDR1 is SGHRS and CDR2 YFSETQ. Trimming cost V 4 bases and J 0 bases, with 10 bases left between them. The CDR3 length is 15 residues. This chain's CDR3 is CASSGGDTNTGELFF. The CDR3 coding sequence is TGCGCCAGCAGCGGTGGCGACACGAACACCGGGGAGCTGTTTTTT.

The chain combines TRBV5-4 with TRBJ2-1; D may be TRBD2 (5 bases). CDR1 SGHNT and CDR2 YYREEE come from the germline V gene (reference sequence). The CDR3 runs to 15 residues. Trimming removed 7 bases from V and 5 bases from J, with 19 bases in between. The CDR3 loop reads CASWRWSGEHNEQFF. The CDR3, as DNA: TGTGCCAGCTGGCGATGGAGCGGAGAGCACAATGAGCAGTTCTTC.

The rearrangement links TRBV10-3 to TRBJ1-1, with a possible D match to TRBD1 (5 bases). Trimming took off 8 bases at V and 6 bases at J, with 13 bases between the two ends. CDR3 length: 12 residues. Germline loops: CDR1 ENHRY, CDR2 SYGVKD. CDR3 sequence: CAISLGTSEAFF. In DNA form, the CDR3 reads TGTGCCATCTCATTAGGGACCTCTGAAGCTTTCTTT.

As for this clone: A read error may account for a junction end that differs from germline. V and J are TRBV6-6 and TRBJ2-5, with D perhaps TRBD1 or TRBD2 (5 bases each). The CDR3 sequence is 15 residues long. CDR1 is MNHNY and CDR2 is SVGAGI in the germline V gene (reference sequence). CDR3 in amino acids: CASTYVGTVKETQYF. The CDR3 bases are TGTGCCAGCACTTACGTAGGGACCGTCAAAGAGACCCAGTACTTC.

The CDR3 DNA sequence: TGTGCCAGCAGCGCTATTCCGTTGGGGAACTACGAGCAGTACTTC. Translated: CASSAIPLGNYEQYF. J is TRBJ2-7 and V is TRBV7-2; D gene ambiguous. Trimming removed 5 bases from V and 3 bases from J, with 17 bases in between. This CDR3 contains 15 residues. In germline, CDR1 is SGHTA, CDR2 FQGNSA. Variable domain in full (rest from reference TRBV7-2 and TRBJ2-7): GAGVSQSPSNKVTEKGKDVELRCDPISGHTALYWYRQSLGQGLEFLIYFQGNSAPDKSGLPSDRFSAERTGGSVSTLTIQRTQQEDSAVYLCASSAIPLGNYEQYFGPGTRLTVT.

This clone was detected only a few times. The chain recombines TRBV6-1 with TRBJ1-2; 7 bases agree with TRBD1. The CDR3 has 14 amino acids. After removal of 6 bases from V and 3 bases from J, the junction contained 7 bases not matched to a gene. Germline assignment: CDR1 MNHNS and CDR2 SASEGT. The CDR3 loop is CASRYRGVDYGYTF. The DNA of the CDR3 is TGTGCCAGCAGATACAGGGGTGTTGACTATGGCTACACCTTC.

This clone was detected only a few times. The CDR3 DNA follows: TGTGCCAGCACCAGGGGACTGAGCACAGATACGCAGTATTTT. This encodes CASTRGLSTDTQYF. The rearrangement joins TRBV9 to TRBJ2-3; D is tentatively TRBD1 or TRBD2 (6 bases each). CDR3 size: 14 residues. V was pared by 6 bases and J by 0 bases, with 11 bases between. The germline V gene encodes CDR1 SGDLS and CDR2 YYNGEE. Together with reference TRBV9 and TRBJ2-3, the CDR3 gives the full variable domain: DSGVTQTPKHLITATGQRVTLRCSPRSGDLSVYWYQQSLDQGLQFLIQYYNGEERAKGNILERFSAQQFPDLHSELNLSSLELGDSALYFCASTRGLSTDTQYFGPGTRLTVL.

Note on this clone: The junction departs from the called germline gene at one end, perhaps through a read error. The V call is TRBV7-7, the J call TRBJ2-7, with TRBD2 matching 11 bases. The CDR3 covers 14 residues. CDR1 SSHAT and CDR2 FNYEAQ come from the germline V gene (reference sequence). CDR3 region: CASSTGLAGGEQYF. CDR3 in DNA: TGTGCTAGCAGCACCGGACTAGCGGGTGGCGAGCAGTACTTC.

The chain links TRBV28 to TRBJ2-7; D is undetermined. In germline, CDR1 is MDHEN, CDR2 SYDVKM. This CDR3 contains 13 residues. V was pared by 9 bases and J by 2 bases, with 14 bases between. The CDR3 DNA reads TGTGCCAGTCTCCGGGCCTACCCCTACGAGCAGTACTTC. Translation gives CASLRAYPYEQYF.

The chain joins TRBV21-1 to TRBJ1-1; the table's D gene call, TRBD1, was not cross checked with the DNA. TRBV21-1 is reported as a pseudogene. The CDR3 runs to 14 residues. This CDR3 is CASRGEGRRTEAFF. CDR3 coding DNA: TGTGCCAGCAGAGGGGAAGGGCGTCGTACTGAAGCTTTCTTT.

The chain combines TRBV27 with TRBJ2-7; 10 bases match TRBD1. The germline V gene has CDR1 MNHEY and CDR2 SMNVEV (reference sequence). The CDR3 has 14 residues. J lost 2 bases, V lost 8 bases, and 6 bases had no gene match. CDR3 coding DNA: TGTGCCAGCGGGGAGGACAGGGGGGCCTACGAGCAGTACTTC. Protein product: CASGEDRGAYEQYF.

The chain has TRBV11-3 and TRBJ1-1; D ambiguous. Germline CDR1 reads SGHNT; CDR2 reads YENEEA. The CDR3 is 13 residues long. V lost 6 bases, J lost 0 bases, and 8 bases lay in between. CDR3 protein: CASSRMMNTEAFF. CDR3 nucleotide sequence: TGTGCCAGCAGTAGGATGATGAACACTGAAGCTTTCTTT.

The rearrangement links TRBV7-6 to TRBJ2-7, with D maybe TRBD2 (6 bases). CDR1 SGHVS and CDR2 FNYEAQ come from the germline V gene. The CDR3 loop spans 15 amino acids. Trimming removed 4 bases from V and 2 bases from J, with 15 bases in between. The CDR3 is CASSSPGTGTYEQYF. The CDR3 nucleotides are TGTGCCAGCAGCTCCCCCGGGACTGGGACCTACGAGCAGTACTTC.

The chain links TRBV6-5 to TRBJ1-1; a weak D match, TRBD1 (5 bases). Germline CDR1 MNHEY, CDR2 SVGAGI. The CDR3 spans 15 residues. V was pared by 2 bases and J by 3 bases, with 13 bases between. CDR3 nucleotide sequence: TGTGCCAGCAGTTACAATAGGGGCACTTACACTGAAGCTTTCTTT. This codes for CASSYNRGTYTEAFF.